The 11 T cell receptor beta chains below all came from one sample that was sequenced in a study of shared clonotypes between healthy human individuals. Naive CD8 isolation took CD45RO-negative cells positively selected for CCR7 and excluded terminally differentiated effector memory CD45RA+ cells. Sequencing was performed with immunoSEQ multiplex PCR; in TCRdb, only in-frame clones are kept and a portion is missing. The sample holds hundreds of thousands of clones, 95% to 96% seen once. The sample was naive CD8+ T cells sorted from blood. These receptor sequences come from a woman in her thirties in good health.

This sequence joins TRBV2 and TRBJ2-7, with D perhaps TRBD2 (6 bases). Deletions cut 8 bases from V and 0 bases from J, with 8 bases between. CDR3 length equals 12 residues. Germline V lookup: CDR1 SNHLY, CDR2 FYNNEI. CDR3 nucleotide sequence: TGTGCCAGCTGGGGACTCTCCTACGAGCAGTACTTC. Its protein product is CASWGLSYEQYF.

This rearrangement joins TRBV5-4 to TRBJ2-2; the match to TRBD2 covers 12 bases. From germline, CDR1 is SGHNT and CDR2 YYREEE (reference sequence). V lost 6 bases to trimming and J lost 4 bases; unmatched junction nucleotides: 13. This CDR3 contains 18 residues. The CDR3: CASTKTSGRPIRTGELFF. CDR3 in DNA: TGTGCCAGCACTAAGACTAGCGGGAGACCCATACGCACCGGGGAGCTGTTTTTT.

This chain links TRBV27 with TRBJ2-7; D is undetermined. CDR3 length equals 15 residues. The germline V and J ends were trimmed by 5 bases and 0 bases, with 14 bases remaining between them. Germline values: CDR1 MNHEY, CDR2 SMNVEV (reference sequence). CDR3 amino acids: CASSVYPGSSYEQYF. The CDR3 DNA follows: TGTGCCAGCAGTGTATATCCGGGTTCCTCCTACGAGCAGTACTTC.

The chain combines TRBV28 with TRBJ2-1, with D unclear. V lost 2 bases and J lost 6, with 5 bases in between. CDR3 size: 12 residues. CDR1 is MDHEN, CDR2 SYDVKM, per germline. In nucleotides, the CDR3 is TGTGCCAGCAGTTTACAAGGCAATGAGCAGTTCTTC. Encoded protein: CASSLQGNEQFF. The variable domain in full, completed from reference TRBV28 and TRBJ2-1, reads DVKVTQSSRYLVKRTGEKVFLECVQDMDHENMFWYRQDPGLGLRLIYFSYDVKMKEKGDIPEGYSVSREKKERFSLILESASTNQTSMYLCASSLQGNEQFFGPGTRLTVL.

This clone has only one observation. This rearrangement joins TRBV15 to TRBJ2-1; D is unclear. CDR1 LNHNV and CDR2 YYDKDF come from the germline V gene (reference sequence). The V and J ends lost 9 bases and 0 bases respectively, with 15 bases between them. The CDR3 covers 15 residues. The CDR3 bases are TGTGCCACGAACAACGAGGAAAGCTCCTACAATGAGCAGTTCTTC. It encodes CATNNEESSYNEQFF.

This sequence joins TRBV27 and TRBJ2-1; a weak D match, TRBD1 (6 bases). In germline, CDR1 is MNHEY, CDR2 SMNVEV (reference sequence). Trimming took off 0 bases at V and 0 bases at J, with 12 bases between the two ends. This CDR3 is 17 amino acids long. The CDR3 region is CASSLSGRGYSYNEQFF. The CDR3 DNA reads TGTGCCAGCAGTTTATCTGGCAGGGGATACTCCTACAATGAGCAGTTCTTC.

This clone was picked up one time. The genes are TRBV5-6 and TRBJ1-1; maybe TRBD1 (5 bases). The CDR3 spans 15 residues. V was cut by 2 bases and J by 0 bases, with 11 bases left in between. Per the germline V gene, CDR1 is SGHDT and CDR2 is YYEEEE. In DNA form, the CDR3 reads TGTGCCAGCAGCTTAGGGGCCAGAATGAACACTGAAGCTTTCTTT. Encoded protein: CASSLGARMNTEAFF.

The chain joins TRBV7-9 to TRBJ2-7; 7 nucleotides line up with TRBD2. This CDR3 contains 19 residues. The V and J ends lost 0 bases and 7 bases, in that order; junction bases with no gene match: 21. Germline loops: CDR1 SEHNR, CDR2 FQNEAQ (reference sequence). The CDR3 reads CASSLAGRLASGKPGEQYF. Written as DNA, the CDR3 is TGTGCCAGCAGCTTAGCGGGCCGACTAGCAAGTGGTAAACCTGGAGAGCAGTACTTC.

This clone has just one count. This sequence joins TRBV5-1 and TRBJ2-7; TRBD2 is a possible D gene (5 bases). In germline, CDR1 is SGHRS, CDR2 YFSETQ. The CDR3 consists of 15 residues. Trimming left V 0 bases short and J 7 bases short, with 17 bases between. DNA for the CDR3: TGCGCCAGCAGCTTGGGCCTCGGAGCCCCGGGGGAGCAGTACTTC. Its protein product is CASSLGLGAPGEQYF.

The chain carries TRBV28 and TRBJ1-5; TRBD1 matches at 10 bases. The V segment lost 6 bases and the J segment 0 bases; nucleotides outside the gene matches: 17. The germline V gene has CDR1 MDHEN and CDR2 SYDVKM. The CDR3 sequence is 20 residues long. The CDR3 DNA sequence: TGTGCCAGCAGCCCACCGAGAAGGGACAGGGGACCCTATAGCAATCAGCCCCAGCATTTT. It is translated as CASSPPRRDRGPYSNQPQHF.

The genes are TRBV27 and TRBJ2-1, with 7 nucleotides matching TRBD1. Germline V gives CDR1 MNHEY, CDR2 SMNVEV (reference sequence). Trimming took 8 bases from V and 4 from J; bases not matched to a gene: 2. The CDR3 runs to 12 residues. The CDR3 bases are TGTGCCAGCGCGACAGGGTACAATGAGCAGTTCTTC. It encodes CASATGYNEQFF.